This is a list of T cell receptor beta chains from one sample in a study of blood T cell repertoires in COVID-19. Sequenced by immunoSEQ multiplex PCR; TCRdb stores in-frame clones only, minus some. The sample has about 170,000 clones, roughly 93% seen once; the top ten hold approximately 5%. Sequenced: peripheral blood. These receptors were collected from a young man with COVID-19, enrolled during active disease. Each CDR3 is given with its conserved first and last residue. D genes are given only for firm matches. Only part of the rows carry a size: once, few, many, or a class if the clone is expanded.

j_call: TRBJ2-5; clone_size: NA; d_call: NA; v_call: TRBV19; cdr3_nt: TGTGCCAGTAGTATGCCAGAACAAGAGACCCAGTACTTC; cdr3_aa: CASSMPEQETQYF
j_call: TRBJ2-7; clone_size: NA; d_call: NA; v_call: TRBV30; cdr3_nt: TGTGCCTGGGGTTCTTCCTACGAGCAGTACTTC; cdr3_aa: CAWGSSYEQYF
j_call: TRBJ2-7; clone_size: NA; d_call: TRBD2; v_call: TRBV5-6; cdr3_nt: TGTGCCAGCACGCGGGAGGCAGAAGACTACGAGCAGTACTTC; cdr3_aa: CASTREAEDYEQYF
j_call: TRBJ2-2; clone_size: NA; d_call: NA; v_call: TRBV7-2; cdr3_nt: TGTGCCAGCAGCCACAGGGTCACCGGGGAGCTGTTTTTT; cdr3_aa: CASSHRVTGELFF
j_call: TRBJ1-1; clone_size: once; d_call: TRBD1; v_call: TRBV15; cdr3_nt: TGTGCCACCAGCAGAGTTGGGACAGGGGAGGATGAAGCTTTCTTT; cdr3_aa: CATSRVGTGEDEAFF
j_call: TRBJ1-2; clone_size: NA; d_call: NA; v_call: TRBV3-1/TRBV3-2; cdr3_nt: TGTGCCAGCAGCCAATTCCGAGGCTATGGCTACACCTTC; cdr3_aa: CASSQFRGYGYTF
j_call: TRBJ2-2; clone_size: NA; d_call: TRBD2; v_call: TRBV9; cdr3_nt: TGTGCCAGCAGCGTCGGCGGGAGGGCTGACGGGGAGCTGTTTTTT; cdr3_aa: CASSVGGRADGELFF
j_call: TRBJ2-5; clone_size: NA; d_call: TRBD1; v_call: TRBV14; cdr3_nt: TGTGCCAGCAGCCCAGGGACAGGGTCAGAGACCCAGTACTTC; cdr3_aa: CASSPGTGSETQYF
j_call: TRBJ2-7; clone_size: NA; d_call: NA; v_call: TRBV4-1; cdr3_nt: TGCGCCAGCAGCCAAGATTCGTGGGAGAGAACCTACGAGCAGTACTTC; cdr3_aa: CASSQDSWERTYEQYF
j_call: TRBJ2-3; clone_size: few; d_call: NA; v_call: TRBV7-8; cdr3_nt: TGTGCCAGCAACTCCGGGGGGCGCCGCACAGATACGCAGTATTTT; cdr3_aa: CASNSGGRRTDTQYF
j_call: TRBJ1-5; clone_size: NA; d_call: NA; v_call: TRBV15; cdr3_nt: TGTGCCACCAGCAGAGATCTGGGGGCCAGCCTTGGGGGCAATCAGCCCCAGCATTTT; cdr3_aa: CATSRDLGASLGGNQPQHF
j_call: TRBJ2-7; clone_size: NA; d_call: TRBD1; v_call: TRBV5-1; cdr3_nt: TGCGCCAGCAGCTACACAGGGGGCTTTACTACCTACGAGCAGTACTTC; cdr3_aa: CASSYTGGFTTYEQYF
j_call: TRBJ2-1; clone_size: NA; d_call: NA; v_call: TRBV27; cdr3_nt: TGTGCCAGCAGTCCGATACCCCCTGGACTCAACGACAATGAGCAGTTCTTC; cdr3_aa: CASSPIPPGLNDNEQFF
j_call: TRBJ1-1; clone_size: NA; d_call: NA; v_call: TRBV2; cdr3_nt: TGTGCCAGCAGACGGGGTCTCCCTGAAGCTTTCTTT; cdr3_aa: CASRRGLPEAFF
j_call: TRBJ2-5; clone_size: NA; d_call: TRBD2; v_call: TRBV5-4; cdr3_nt: TGTGCCAGCAGCGAACTTAGCGGGAGAGATTACGGGACCCAGTACTTC; cdr3_aa: CASSELSGRDYGTQYF
j_call: TRBJ2-7; clone_size: NA; d_call: TRBD2; v_call: TRBV28; cdr3_nt: TGTGCCAGCAGTTTCGGGGGAGGGCCAAGCGTCGAGCAGTACTTC; cdr3_aa: CASSFGGGPSVEQYF
j_call: TRBJ1-1; clone_size: NA; d_call: NA; v_call: TRBV2; cdr3_nt: TGTGCCAGCAGTGAAGCGCTTGGCAGTTGGACTGAAGCTTTCTTT; cdr3_aa: CASSEALGSWTEAFF
j_call: TRBJ2-5; clone_size: NA; d_call: NA; v_call: TRBV9; cdr3_nt: TGTGCCAGCAGCCCACGCTCGGAGGAGACCCAGTACTTC; cdr3_aa: CASSPRSEETQYF
j_call: TRBJ1-1; clone_size: NA; d_call: NA; v_call: TRBV11-1; cdr3_nt: TGTGCCAGCAGCTTAGGGGGGGACACTGAAGCTTTCTTT; cdr3_aa: CASSLGGDTEAFF
j_call: TRBJ1-1; clone_size: NA; d_call: NA; v_call: TRBV16; cdr3_nt: TGTGCCAGCAGCCTAAACAGGGCGGAAGCTTTCTTT; cdr3_aa: CASSLNRAEAFF
j_call: TRBJ1-2; clone_size: NA; d_call: NA; v_call: TRBV10-3; cdr3_nt: TGTGCCATCAGTGAGGGCGGGTCAAACTATGGCTACACCTTC; cdr3_aa: CAISEGGSNYGYTF
j_call: TRBJ2-7; clone_size: NA; d_call: NA; v_call: TRBV27; cdr3_nt: TGTGCCAGCAGTTTATCGGGCAGTTCCCACGAGCAGTACTTC; cdr3_aa: CASSLSGSSHEQYF
j_call: TRBJ2-7; clone_size: NA; d_call: NA; v_call: TRBV7-2; cdr3_nt: TGTGCCAGCAGCTTATATGCGTCTAGGGGCGAGCAGTACTTC; cdr3_aa: CASSLYASRGEQYF
j_call: TRBJ1-4; clone_size: once; d_call: NA; v_call: TRBV9; cdr3_nt: TGTGCCAGCAGCGGCGGGGGGACGGCAACTAATGAAAAACTGTTTTTT; cdr3_aa: CASSGGGTATNEKLFF
j_call: TRBJ2-6; clone_size: NA; d_call: NA; v_call: TRBV30; cdr3_nt: TGTGCCTGGATTCCGGGATGGGGCTCTGGGGCCAACGTCCTGACTTTC; cdr3_aa: CAWIPGWGSGANVLTF
j_call: TRBJ1-2; clone_size: NA; d_call: NA; v_call: TRBV27; cdr3_nt: TGTGCCAGCAGTTTGAAATATACAGGGAACTATGGCTACACCTTC; cdr3_aa: CASSLKYTGNYGYTF
j_call: TRBJ2-4; clone_size: NA; d_call: NA; v_call: TRBV21-1; cdr3_nt: TGTGCCAGCAGCAAAGATCTAGTAAGGCGGGAGGGGGCCAAAAACATTCAGTACTTC; cdr3_aa: CASSKDLVRREGAKNIQYF
j_call: TRBJ1-4; clone_size: NA; d_call: NA; v_call: TRBV5-4; cdr3_nt: TGTGCCAGCAGCTTAGACCCCGATACTAATGAAAAACTGCTTTTT; cdr3_aa: CASSLDPDTNEKLLF
j_call: TRBJ1-3; clone_size: once; d_call: NA; v_call: TRBV4-3; cdr3_nt: TGCGCCAGCAGCCAAGAGGGTTACAGCCTGGGTAGGAACACCATATATTTT; cdr3_aa: CASSQEGYSLGRNTIYF
j_call: TRBJ1-1; clone_size: NA; d_call: TRBD1; v_call: TRBV27; cdr3_nt: TGTGCCAGCAGTTACGGTTACAGGGGGGTGAACACTGAAGCTTTCTTT; cdr3_aa: CASSYGYRGVNTEAFF
j_call: TRBJ1-6; clone_size: NA; d_call: NA; v_call: TRBV7-8; cdr3_nt: TGTGCCAGCAGCAGAAGGGGCCCGGGGGGCGCAACCTCACCCCTCCACTTT; cdr3_aa: CASSRRGPGGATSPLHF
j_call: TRBJ2-7; clone_size: NA; d_call: TRBD1; v_call: TRBV5-6; cdr3_nt: TGTGCCAGCAGGTCACAGGGGGTTACCTACGAGCAGTACTTC; cdr3_aa: CASRSQGVTYEQYF
j_call: TRBJ2-7; clone_size: NA; d_call: TRBD2; v_call: TRBV15; cdr3_nt: TGTGCCACCAGCGGACCGGGACTAGCAACCCACGAGCAGTACTTC; cdr3_aa: CATSGPGLATHEQYF
j_call: TRBJ2-2; clone_size: NA; d_call: NA; v_call: TRBV7-8; cdr3_nt: TGTGCCAGCACGCTAGCGCGAACGAACACCGGGGAGCTGTTTTTT; cdr3_aa: CASTLARTNTGELFF
j_call: TRBJ2-3; clone_size: NA; d_call: NA; v_call: TRBV5-1; cdr3_nt: TGCGCCAGCAGCTTGGGGGCAGGCCCCTACACAGATACGCAGTATTTT; cdr3_aa: CASSLGAGPYTDTQYF
j_call: TRBJ2-2; clone_size: NA; d_call: NA; v_call: TRBV9; cdr3_nt: TGTGCCAGCAACGTACACGGGGAGGTGAGCACCGGGGAGCTGTTTTTT; cdr3_aa: CASNVHGEVSTGELFF
j_call: TRBJ1-5; clone_size: few; d_call: NA; v_call: TRBV5-6; cdr3_nt: TGTGCCAGCAGCTTGTCAGGGAATCAGCCCCAGCATTTT; cdr3_aa: CASSLSGNQPQHF
j_call: TRBJ2-1; clone_size: NA; d_call: NA; v_call: TRBV11-3; cdr3_nt: TGTGCCAGCAGCTCCGAGAATGAGCAGTTCTTC; cdr3_aa: CASSSENEQFF
j_call: TRBJ1-2; clone_size: few; d_call: TRBD1; v_call: TRBV28; cdr3_nt: TGTGCCAGCAGTTTAAGCCACAGGGGTTATGGCTACACCTTC; cdr3_aa: CASSLSHRGYGYTF
j_call: TRBJ1-2; clone_size: NA; d_call: TRBD1; v_call: TRBV4-2; cdr3_nt: TGTGCCAGCAGCCAAGAACAGGGACAGCGAACCAACTATGGCTACACCTTC; cdr3_aa: CASSQEQGQRTNYGYTF
j_call: TRBJ1-3; clone_size: NA; d_call: NA; v_call: TRBV25-1; cdr3_nt: TGTGCCAGCAGTGAAACCCCCCCTCGCGGAACTGGAAACACCATATATTTT; cdr3_aa: CASSETPPRGTGNTIYF
j_call: TRBJ2-7; clone_size: NA; d_call: NA; v_call: TRBV6-5; cdr3_nt: TGTGCCAGCAGGAAACGGGACTCCCTCTACGAGCAGTACTTC; cdr3_aa: CASRKRDSLYEQYF
j_call: TRBJ2-7; clone_size: NA; d_call: NA; v_call: TRBV28; cdr3_nt: TGTGCCAGCAGTCCCCTTACCGGGGTCTCCTACGAGCAGTACTTC; cdr3_aa: CASSPLTGVSYEQYF
j_call: TRBJ1-1; clone_size: NA; d_call: NA; v_call: TRBV7-2; cdr3_nt: TGTGCCAGCAGTTGGGGGCGCAGAACTGAAGCTTTCTTT; cdr3_aa: CASSWGRRTEAFF
j_call: TRBJ2-1; clone_size: NA; d_call: TRBD2; v_call: TRBV12-3/TRBV12-4; cdr3_nt: TGTGCCAGCAGCCTCGGGGGGGATGAGCAGTTCTTC; cdr3_aa: CASSLGGDEQFF
j_call: TRBJ2-7; clone_size: NA; d_call: NA; v_call: TRBV28; cdr3_nt: TGTGCCAGCAGTTTATTGCGCAGGGTGGACGAGCAGTACTTC; cdr3_aa: CASSLLRRVDEQYF